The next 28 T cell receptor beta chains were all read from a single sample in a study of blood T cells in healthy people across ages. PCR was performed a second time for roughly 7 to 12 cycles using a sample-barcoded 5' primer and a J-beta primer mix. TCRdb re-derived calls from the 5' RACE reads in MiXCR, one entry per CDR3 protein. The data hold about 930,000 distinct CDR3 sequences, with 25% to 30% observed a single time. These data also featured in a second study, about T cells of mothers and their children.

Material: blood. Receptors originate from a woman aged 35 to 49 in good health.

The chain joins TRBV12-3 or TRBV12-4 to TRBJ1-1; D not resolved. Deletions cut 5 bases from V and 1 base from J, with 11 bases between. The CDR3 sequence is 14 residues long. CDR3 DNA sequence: TGTGCCAGCAGTATCGACCTATCGAACACTGAAGCTTTCTTT. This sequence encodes CASSIDLSNTEAFF.

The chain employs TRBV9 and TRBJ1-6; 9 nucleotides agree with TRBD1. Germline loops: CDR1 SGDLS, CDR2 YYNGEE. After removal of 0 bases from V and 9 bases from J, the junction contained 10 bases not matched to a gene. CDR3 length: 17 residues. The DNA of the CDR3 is TGTGCCAGCAGCGTAGGGGGACAGGGATCTGGCGGTTCACCCCTCCACTTT. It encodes CASSVGGQGSGGSPLHF.

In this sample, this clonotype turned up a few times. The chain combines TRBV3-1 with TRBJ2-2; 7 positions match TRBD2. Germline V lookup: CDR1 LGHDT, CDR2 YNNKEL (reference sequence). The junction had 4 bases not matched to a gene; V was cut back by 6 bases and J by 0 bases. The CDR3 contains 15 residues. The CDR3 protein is CASRPGLANTGELFF. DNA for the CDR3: TGTGCCAGCAGACCCGGACTAGCGAACACCGGGGAGCTGTTTTTT.

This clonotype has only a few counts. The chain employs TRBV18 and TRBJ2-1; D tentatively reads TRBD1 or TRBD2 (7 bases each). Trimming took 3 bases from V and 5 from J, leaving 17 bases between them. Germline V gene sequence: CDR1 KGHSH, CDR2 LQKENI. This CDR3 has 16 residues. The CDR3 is CASSPRGGSSDNEQFF. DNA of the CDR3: TGTGCCAGCTCACCCAGGGGGGGCAGCAGCGACAATGAGCAGTTCTTC.

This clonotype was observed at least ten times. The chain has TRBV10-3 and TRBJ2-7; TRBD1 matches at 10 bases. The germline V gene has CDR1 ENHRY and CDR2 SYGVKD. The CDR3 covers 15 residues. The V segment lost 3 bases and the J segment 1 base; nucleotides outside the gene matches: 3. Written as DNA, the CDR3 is TGTGCCATCAGTGATCTGGGACAGGGGTCCTACGAGCAGTACTTC. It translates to CAISDLGQGSYEQYF.

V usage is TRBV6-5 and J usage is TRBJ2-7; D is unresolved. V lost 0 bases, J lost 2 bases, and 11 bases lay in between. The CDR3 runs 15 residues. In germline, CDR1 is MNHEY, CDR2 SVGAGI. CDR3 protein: CASSYSSQIPYEQYF. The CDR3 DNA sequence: TGTGCCAGCAGTTACTCGAGTCAGATTCCCTACGAGCAGTACTTC.

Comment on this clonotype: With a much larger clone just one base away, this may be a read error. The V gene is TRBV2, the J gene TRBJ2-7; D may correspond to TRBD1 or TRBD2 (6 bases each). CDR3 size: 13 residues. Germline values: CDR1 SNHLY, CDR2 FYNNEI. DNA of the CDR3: TGTGCCAGCAACCCGGGGGCCACCTACGAGCGGTACTTC. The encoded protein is CASNPGATYERYF.

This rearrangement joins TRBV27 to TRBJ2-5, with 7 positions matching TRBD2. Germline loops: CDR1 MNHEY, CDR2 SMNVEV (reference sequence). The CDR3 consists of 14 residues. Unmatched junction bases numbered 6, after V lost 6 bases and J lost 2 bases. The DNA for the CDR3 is TGTGCCAGCAGGACTAGCCAGGGACAAGAGACCCAGTACTTC. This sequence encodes CASRTSQGQETQYF.

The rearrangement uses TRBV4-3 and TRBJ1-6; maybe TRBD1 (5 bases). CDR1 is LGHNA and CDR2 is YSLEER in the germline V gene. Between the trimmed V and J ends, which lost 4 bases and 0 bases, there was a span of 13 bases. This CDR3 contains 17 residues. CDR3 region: CASSPTALSSYNSPLHF. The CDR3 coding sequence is TGCGCCAGCAGCCCGACAGCCCTCAGCTCCTATAATTCACCCCTCCACTTT.

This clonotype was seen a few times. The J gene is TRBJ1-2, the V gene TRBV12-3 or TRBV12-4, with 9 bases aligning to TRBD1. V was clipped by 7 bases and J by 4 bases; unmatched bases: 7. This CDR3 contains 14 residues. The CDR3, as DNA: TGTGCCAGCATCCCACAGGGGGCGTTCTATGGCTACACCTTC. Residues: CASIPQGAFYGYTF.

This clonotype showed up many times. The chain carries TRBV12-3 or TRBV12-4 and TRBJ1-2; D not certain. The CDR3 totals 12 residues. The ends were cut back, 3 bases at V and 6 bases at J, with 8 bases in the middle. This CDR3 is CASSLMVDGYTF. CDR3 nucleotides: TGTGCCAGCAGTTTGATGGTTGATGGCTACACCTTC.

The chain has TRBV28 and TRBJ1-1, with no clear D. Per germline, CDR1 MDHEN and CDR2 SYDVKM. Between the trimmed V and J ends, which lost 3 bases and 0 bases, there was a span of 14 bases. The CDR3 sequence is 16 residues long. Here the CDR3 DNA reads TGTGCCAGCAGTTTGCCCCCCGGGAGGGTGAACACTGAAGCTTTCTTT. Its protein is CASSLPPGRVNTEAFF.

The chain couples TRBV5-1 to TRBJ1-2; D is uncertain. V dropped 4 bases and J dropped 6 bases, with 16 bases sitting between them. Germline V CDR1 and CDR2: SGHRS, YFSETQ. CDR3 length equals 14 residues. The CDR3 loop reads CASSTGTRADGYTF. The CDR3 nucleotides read TGCGCCAGCAGCACCGGAACCAGAGCGGATGGCTACACCTTC.

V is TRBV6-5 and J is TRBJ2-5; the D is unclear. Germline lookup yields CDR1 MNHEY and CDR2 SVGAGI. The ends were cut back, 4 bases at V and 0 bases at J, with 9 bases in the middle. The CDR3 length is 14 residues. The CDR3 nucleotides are TGTGCCAGCAGTTGCACTGCATACCAAGAGACCCAGTACTTC. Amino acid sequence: CASSCTAYQETQYF.

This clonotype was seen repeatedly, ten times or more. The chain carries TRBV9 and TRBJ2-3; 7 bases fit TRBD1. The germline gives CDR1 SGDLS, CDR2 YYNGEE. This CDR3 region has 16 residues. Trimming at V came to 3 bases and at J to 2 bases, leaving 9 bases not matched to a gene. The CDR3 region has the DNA TGTGCCAGCAGCGCTGGCTCGGGACAGACCACAGATACGCAGTATTTT. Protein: CASSAGSGQTTDTQYF.

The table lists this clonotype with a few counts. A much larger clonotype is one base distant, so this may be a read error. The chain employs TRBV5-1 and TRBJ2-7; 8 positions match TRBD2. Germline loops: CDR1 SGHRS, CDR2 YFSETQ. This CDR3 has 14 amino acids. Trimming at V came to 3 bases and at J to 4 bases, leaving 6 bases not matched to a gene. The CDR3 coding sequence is TGCGCCAGCAGCTGGTCCAGCGGGGGATACGAGCAGTACTTC. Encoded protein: CASSWSSGGYEQYF.

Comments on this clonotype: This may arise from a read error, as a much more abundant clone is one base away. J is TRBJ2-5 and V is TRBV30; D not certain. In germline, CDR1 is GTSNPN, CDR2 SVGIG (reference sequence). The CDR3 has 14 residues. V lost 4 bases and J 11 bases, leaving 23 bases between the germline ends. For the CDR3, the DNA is TGTGCCTGGAAAGGTGGCCAGCAACTCAATGAGCAGTACTTC. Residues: CAWKGGQQLNEQYF.

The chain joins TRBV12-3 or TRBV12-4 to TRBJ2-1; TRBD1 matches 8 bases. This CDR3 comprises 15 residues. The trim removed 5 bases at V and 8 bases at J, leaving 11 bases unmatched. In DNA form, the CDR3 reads TGTGCCAGCAGTCCGACAGGGGCTATAAACGATGAGCAGTTCTTC. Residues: CASSPTGAINDEQFF.

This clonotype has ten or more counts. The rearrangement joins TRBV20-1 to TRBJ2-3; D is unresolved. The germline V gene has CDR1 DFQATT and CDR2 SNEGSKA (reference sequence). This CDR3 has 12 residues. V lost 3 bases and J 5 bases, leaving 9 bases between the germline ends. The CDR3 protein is CSASNSRDTQYF. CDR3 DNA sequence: TGCAGTGCTAGCAATTCCCGAGATACGCAGTATTTT.

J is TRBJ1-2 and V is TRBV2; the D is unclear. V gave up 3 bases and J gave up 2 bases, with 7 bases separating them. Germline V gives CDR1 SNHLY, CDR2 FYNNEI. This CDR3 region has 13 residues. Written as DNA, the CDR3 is TGTGCCAGCAGTGAGGCCGTAAACTATGGCTACACCTTC. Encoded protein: CASSEAVNYGYTF.

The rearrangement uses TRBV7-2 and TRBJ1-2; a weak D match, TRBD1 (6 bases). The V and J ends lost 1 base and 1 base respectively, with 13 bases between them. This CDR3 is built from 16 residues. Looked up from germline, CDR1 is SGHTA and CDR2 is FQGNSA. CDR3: CASSLVYEGDNYGYTF. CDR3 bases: TGTGCCAGCAGCTTAGTTTACGAGGGGGATAACTATGGCTACACCTTC.

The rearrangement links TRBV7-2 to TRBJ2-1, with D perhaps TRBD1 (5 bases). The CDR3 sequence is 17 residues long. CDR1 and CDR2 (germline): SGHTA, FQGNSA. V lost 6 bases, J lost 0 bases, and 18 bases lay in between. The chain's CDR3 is CASSKGWGSSSYNEQFF. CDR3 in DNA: TGTGCCAGCAGTAAAGGGTGGGGCAGCAGCTCCTACAATGAGCAGTTCTTC.

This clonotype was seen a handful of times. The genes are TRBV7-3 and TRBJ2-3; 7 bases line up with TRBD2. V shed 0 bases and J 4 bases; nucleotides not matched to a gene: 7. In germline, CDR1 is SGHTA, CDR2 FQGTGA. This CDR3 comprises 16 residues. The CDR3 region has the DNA TGTGCCAGCAGCTTAACGTTGCCGGGGGGATCAGATACGCAGTATTTT. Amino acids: CASSLTLPGGSDTQYF.

In DNA, the CDR3 is TGTGCCACCAGTGATGTGACAGCTTCCATCACAGATACGCAGTATTTT. Translation: CATSDVTASITDTQYF. The rearrangement joins TRBV24-1 to TRBJ2-3; tentatively, D is TRBD1 (5 bases). CDR3 size: 16 residues. V was cut by 3 bases and J by 2 bases, with 14 bases left in between. CDR1 is KGHDR and CDR2 is SFDVKD in the germline V gene.

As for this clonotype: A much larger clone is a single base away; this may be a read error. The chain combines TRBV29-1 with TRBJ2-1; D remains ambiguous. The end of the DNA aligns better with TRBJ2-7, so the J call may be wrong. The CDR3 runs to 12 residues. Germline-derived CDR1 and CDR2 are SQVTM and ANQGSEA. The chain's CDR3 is CSARQTSHEQYF. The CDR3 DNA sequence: TGCAGCGCTAGGCAGACATCCCATGAGCAGTACTTC.

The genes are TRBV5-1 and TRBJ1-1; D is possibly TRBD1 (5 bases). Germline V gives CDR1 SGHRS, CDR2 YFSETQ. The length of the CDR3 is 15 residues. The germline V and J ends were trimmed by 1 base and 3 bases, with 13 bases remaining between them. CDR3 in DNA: TGCGCCAGCAGCTTGCTTGGGGCAGGAGACACTGAAGCTTTCTTT. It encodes CASSLLGAGDTEAFF. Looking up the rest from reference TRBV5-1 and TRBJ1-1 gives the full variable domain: KAGVTQTPRYLIKTRGQQVTLSCSPISGHRSVSWYQQTPGQGLQFLFEYFSETQRNKGNFPGRFSGRQFSNSRSEMNVSTLELGDSALYLCASSLLGAGDTEAFFGQGTRLTVV.

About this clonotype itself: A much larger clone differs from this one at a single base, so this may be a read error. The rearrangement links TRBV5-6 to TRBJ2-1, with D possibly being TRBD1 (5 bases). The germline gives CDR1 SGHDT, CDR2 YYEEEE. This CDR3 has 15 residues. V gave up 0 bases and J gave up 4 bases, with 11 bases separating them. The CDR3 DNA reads TGTGCCAGCAGCTTGGGACAGAGTCAATACAATGAGCAGTTCTTC. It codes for CASSLGQSQYNEQFF.

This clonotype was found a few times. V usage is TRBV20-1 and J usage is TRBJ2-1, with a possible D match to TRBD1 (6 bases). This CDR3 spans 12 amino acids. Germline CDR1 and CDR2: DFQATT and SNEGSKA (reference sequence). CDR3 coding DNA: TGCATATCTACGAGGGGGTACAATGAGCAGTTCTTC. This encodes CISTRGYNEQFF.